The clone carrying this T cell receptor (beta chain) was counted a single time. Its antigen is still unknown. This clone may be a read error of a much larger clone one base away. These data belong to a study of tumor-infiltrating lymphocytes in primary liver carcinoma. The investigators made TCR beta cDNA from approximately 510 ng total RNA, using a constant-region primer. Each TCR beta library was derived from three nested multiplex PCR rounds that employed slightly modified ARM-PCR. Two initial PCR rounds of around 10 cycles each paired TRBV1-TRBV30 forward primers with a C-beta reverse primer. TCRdb used MiXCR to reprocess the multiplex PCR reads, holding one entry per CDR3 protein. Of 20,000 to 25,000 distinct CDR3 sequences in the sample, about three quarters were seen once. General study points: The 250 largest clones made up significantly more of tumor than blood repertoires (p = 0.039).

The study co-extracted DNA and RNA from about 19-30 mg of unsorted bulk tissue. The sampling covered five separate regions of each tumor. The CDR3 loop spans 12 amino acids. The sequenced sample was liver tumor tissue from sampling region 1. Subset meaning: tumor region T1, superior pole. The V gene is TRBV21-1, the J gene TRBJ2-7. TRBV21-1 is designated a pseudogene. This sequence was found in a woman aged 25 to 45 with primary liver carcinoma and hepatitis B virus infection. The CDR3 DNA follows: TGTGCCAGTAGCAAAGGGTTCTACGAGCGGTACTTC. This codes for CASSKGFYERYF.